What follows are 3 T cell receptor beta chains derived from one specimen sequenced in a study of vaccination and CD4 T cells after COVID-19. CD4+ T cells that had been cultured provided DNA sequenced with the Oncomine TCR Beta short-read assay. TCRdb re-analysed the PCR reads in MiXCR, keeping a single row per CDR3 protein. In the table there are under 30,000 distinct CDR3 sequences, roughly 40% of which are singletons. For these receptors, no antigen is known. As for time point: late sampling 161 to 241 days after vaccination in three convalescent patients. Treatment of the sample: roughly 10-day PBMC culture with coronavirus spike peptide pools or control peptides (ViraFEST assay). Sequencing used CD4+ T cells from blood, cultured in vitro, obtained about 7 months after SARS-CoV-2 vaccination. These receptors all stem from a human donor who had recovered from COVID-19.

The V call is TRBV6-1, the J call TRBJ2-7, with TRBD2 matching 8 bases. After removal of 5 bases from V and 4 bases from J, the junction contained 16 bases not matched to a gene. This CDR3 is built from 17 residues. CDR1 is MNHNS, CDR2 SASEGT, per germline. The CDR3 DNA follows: TGTGCCAGCAGTAGGAACCCCAGCGGGAGCCCCTTGTACGAGCAGTACTTC. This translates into CASSRNPSGSPLYEQYF.

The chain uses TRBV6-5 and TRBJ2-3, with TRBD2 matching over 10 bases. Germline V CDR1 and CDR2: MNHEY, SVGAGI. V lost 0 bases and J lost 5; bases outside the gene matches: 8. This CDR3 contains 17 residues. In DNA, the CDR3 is TGTGCCAGCAGTTACTCGAGGGTTAGCGGGAGGAAAGATACGCAGTATTTT. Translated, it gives CASSYSRVSGRKDTQYF.

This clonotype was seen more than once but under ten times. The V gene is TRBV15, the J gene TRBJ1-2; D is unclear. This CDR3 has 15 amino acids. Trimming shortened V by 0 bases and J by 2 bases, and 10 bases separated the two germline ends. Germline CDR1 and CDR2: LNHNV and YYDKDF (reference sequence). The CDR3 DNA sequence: TGTGCCACCAGCAGAGATTGGGTAGCCAACTATGGCTACACCTTC. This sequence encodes CATSRDWVANYGYTF.